Below are 21 T cell receptor beta chains sequenced from a single sample in a study of spatial heterogeneity in lung cancer. TCRdb reanalysed the 5' RACE reads using MiXCR and keeps one entry per CDR3 protein. Of approximately 13,000 distinct CDR3 sequences in the sample, about 5% were seen once. Regarding the study as a whole: Tracking of tumor mutation counts was seen in expanded intratumoral alpha and beta TCR counts.

For these receptors, no antigen is known. The time point denotes: sample taken at primary tumor resection. The sequencing here drew on lung tumor tissue, taken at surgery. Receptor source: a male donor with early-stage non-small cell lung cancer.

This clonotype was observed at least ten times. V and J are TRBV9 and TRBJ2-5; TRBD2 agrees at 8 bases. The CDR3 has 19 residues. With V trimmed by 4 bases and J by 1 base, 18 bases remained unmatched. The V gene's germline CDR1 is SGDLS and CDR2 YYNGEE. CDR3 in DNA: TGTGCCAGCAGCCCCCGAACCCCTCAACTAGCGGTCATCCAAGAGACCCAGTACTTC. Its protein is CASSPRTPQLAVIQETQYF.

This clonotype was seen at least ten times. The CDR3: CASSQGRVQETQYF. CDR3 nucleotides: TGTGCCAGCAGCCAGGGACGAGTCCAAGAGACCCAGTACTTC. This chain uses TRBV7-8 with TRBJ2-5; D possibly uses TRBD1 or TRBD2 (5 bases each). This CDR3 comprises 14 residues. Trimming removed 5 bases at V and 1 base at J, with 11 bases between. The germline V gene has CDR1 SGHVS and CDR2 FQNEAQ. The complete variable domain, with remaining parts taken from reference TRBV7-8 and TRBJ2-5, reads GAGVSQSPRYKVAKRGQDVALRCDPISGHVSLFWYQQALGQGPEFLTYFQNEAQLDKSGLPSDRFFAERPEGSVSTLKIQRTQQEDSAVYLCASSQGRVQETQYFGPGTRLLVL.

The sample holds many counts of this clonotype. The chain uses TRBV5-6 and TRBJ1-4, with D possibly TRBD1 on 5 matching bases. Trimming pared 3 bases from V and 8 bases from J, leaving 17 bases between. The CDR3 runs 15 residues. CDR1 and CDR2 from the germline V gene are SGHDT and YYEEEE. CDR3 bases: TGTGCCAGCAGCTACGCAAGCGGCGGGGGGGAAAAACTGTTTTTT. Translated, it gives CASSYASGGGEKLFF.

This clonotype was detected once. The gene calls are TRBV7-2 and TRBJ1-2; TRBD1 might be the D (5 bases). The CDR3 has 11 amino acids. V was pared by 1 base and J by 8 bases, with 5 bases between. Germline V gene lookup returns CDR1 SGHTA and CDR2 FQGNSA. The CDR3 reads CASSLDRGYTF. Here the CDR3 DNA reads TGTGCCAGCAGCTTAGACAGGGGCTACACCTTC.

This clonotype is termed medium-sized (0.01 to 0.1%). The gene calls are TRBV28 and TRBJ2-7, with D perhaps matching TRBD1 or TRBD2 (5 bases each). V lost 6 bases and J 5 bases, leaving 11 bases between the germline ends. Per germline, CDR1 MDHEN and CDR2 SYDVKM. The CDR3 loop spans 12 amino acids. CDR3 in DNA: TGTGCCAGCAGGAACTGGGGACACGAGCAGTACTTC. Translating it yields CASRNWGHEQYF.

This clonotype occurred many times. V is TRBV28 and J is TRBJ2-7, with TRBD1 identical over 10 bases. The J segment lost 3 bases and the V segment lost 4 bases, leaving 9 bases of the junction unmatched. The CDR3 runs to 16 residues. The germline V gene has CDR1 MDHEN and CDR2 SYDVKM. The CDR3 reads CASSSAGTGDNYEQYF. CDR3 DNA: TGTGCCAGCAGTTCGGCCGGGACAGGGGACAACTACGAGCAGTACTTC.

This clonotype was seen repeatedly, ten times or more. The chain combines TRBV18 with TRBJ2-7; 10 nucleotides agree with TRBD1. The trim removed 6 bases at V and 2 bases at J, leaving 7 bases unmatched. CDR3 size: 15 residues. Germline CDR1 reads KGHSH; CDR2 reads LQKENI. Written as DNA, the CDR3 is TGTGCCAGCTCTCCGGGCGGGACAGGGGCCTACGAGCAGTACTTC. Translating it yields CASSPGGTGAYEQYF.

At least ten counts were recorded for this clonotype. The DNA for the CDR3 is TGTGCCAGCAGCTCCAGAGCGAACCCTAGCTCCTACGAGCAGTACGTC. Its protein is CASSSRANPSSYEQYV. The chain joins TRBV7-8 to TRBJ2-7, with D unclear. This CDR3 has 16 amino acids. CDR1 and CDR2 (germline): SGHVS, FQNEAQ. With 4 bases removed from V and 0 bases from J, the gap between germline ends came to 16 bases.

The sample holds many counts of this clonotype. This rearrangement joins TRBV10-3 to TRBJ1-1; 12 bases agree with TRBD1. The CDR3 contains 13 residues. V shed 6 bases and J 4 bases; nucleotides not matched to a gene: 0. Germline values: CDR1 ENHRY, CDR2 SYGVKD. The CDR3 coding sequence is TGTGCCATCAGGGGACAGGGGGCCACTGAAGCTTTCTTT. This translates into CAIRGQGATEAFF.

Relative to its sample, this clonotype is medium-sized. V and J are TRBV6-2 or TRBV6-3 and TRBJ2-7; weak D call: TRBD2 (5 bases). V was pared by 2 bases and J by 1 base, with 9 bases between. CDR3 length: 14 amino acids. Germline V CDR1 and CDR2: MNHEY, SVGEGT. For the CDR3, the DNA is TGTGCCAGCAGTTACGAGGACTCATCCTACGAGCAGTACGTC. Amino acids: CASSYEDSSYEQYV.

By proportion, this clonotype is medium-sized. The chain links TRBV20-1 to TRBJ2-1; D perhaps matches TRBD1 (5 bases). The germline V gene encodes CDR1 DFQATT and CDR2 SNEGSKA (reference sequence). V was pared by 6 bases and J by 4 bases, with 10 bases between. CDR3 size: 12 residues. The CDR3, as DNA: TGCAGTGCCTGGACAAATTACAATGAGCAGTTCTTC. Its translation: CSAWTNYNEQFF.

This clonotype was seen many times. The CDR3 loop is CASRRGSYNQPQHF. In DNA form, the CDR3 reads TGTGCCAGCAGGCGGGGATCGTACAATCAGCCCCAGCATTTT. The rearrangement joins TRBV27 to TRBJ1-5; D gene uncertain. Germline loops: CDR1 MNHEY, CDR2 SMNVEV (reference sequence). The CDR3 sequence is 14 residues long. Between the trimmed V and J ends, which lost 6 bases and 3 bases, there was a span of 12 bases.

This clonotype was found many times. Written as DNA, the CDR3 is TGCGCCAGCAGCTTGGGGACAGACGGGGAGCTGTTTTTT. It specifies CASSLGTDGELFF. The chain carries TRBV5-1 and TRBJ2-2; weak D call: TRBD1 (6 bases). Germline CDR1 is SGHRS and CDR2 is YFSETQ. The V gene lost 0 bases and the J gene lost 7 bases, with 7 bases spanning the gap. This CDR3 spans 13 amino acids.

In its sample, this clonotype was seen many times. This chain uses TRBV10-2 with TRBJ2-4; 7 positions agree with TRBD2. Germline-derived CDR1 and CDR2 are WSHSY and SAAADI. V trimming: 5 bases; J trimming: 4 bases; junction bases outside the gene matches: 8. The CDR3 extends over 15 amino acids. CDR3 in amino acids: CASSQLATGKNIQYF. The CDR3 DNA follows: TGCGCCAGCAGTCAACTAGCGACCGGAAAAAACATTCAGTACTTC.

This clonotype was counted many times. The gene calls are TRBV20-1 and TRBJ2-5; the D gene is possibly TRBD2 (5 bases). The CDR3 loop spans 14 amino acids. The V gene lost 1 base and the J gene lost 3 bases, with 12 bases spanning the gap. Germline V lookup: CDR1 DFQATT, CDR2 SNEGSKA (reference sequence). Written as DNA, the CDR3 is TGCAGTGCTAGAGGGTACTGGGGAGAAGAGACCCAGTACTTC. Protein product: CSARGYWGEETQYF.

This clonotype was detected many times. The chain recombines TRBV28 with TRBJ1-1; weak D call: TRBD1 (5 bases). Germline V gene data show CDR1 as MDHEN and CDR2 as SYDVKM. CDR3 length: 15 amino acids. V was shortened by 6 bases and J by 1 base, with 15 bases between the two germline ends. CDR3 protein: CASRPGLGPNTEAFF. For the CDR3, the DNA is TGTGCCAGCAGACCTGGACTGGGACCGAACACTGAAGCTTTCTTT. Variable domain in full (rest from reference TRBV28 and TRBJ1-1): DVKVTQSSRYLVKRTGEKVFLECVQDMDHENMFWYRQDPGLGLRLIYFSYDVKMKEKGDIPEGYSVSREKKERFSLILESASTNQTSMYLCASRPGLGPNTEAFFGQGTRLTVV.

This clonotype showed up many times. The chain is built from TRBV20-1 and TRBJ1-1, with 8 nucleotides matching TRBD1. Germline CDR1 reads DFQATT; CDR2 reads SNEGSKA (reference sequence). The CDR3 sequence is 16 residues long. The junction had 7 bases not matched to a gene; V was cut back by 0 bases and J by 1 base. The CDR3, as DNA: TGCAGTGCTAGAGACCCCGGACAGGGTACGAACACTGAAGCTTTCTTT. Its protein is CSARDPGQGTNTEAFF.

This clonotype appeared many times. J is TRBJ2-1 and V is TRBV6-2 or TRBV6-3; D not certain. CDR3 length equals 13 residues. Germline CDR1 reads MNHEY; CDR2 reads SVGEGT. V gave up 2 bases and J gave up 5 bases, with 7 bases separating them. The CDR3 nucleotides are TGTGCCAGCAGTTACCTTGTAAACAATGAGCAGTTCTTC. The encoded protein is CASSYLVNNEQFF.

This clonotype turned up a few times. This sequence joins TRBV6-5 and TRBJ1-5; D unclear. Trimming left V 0 bases short and J 5 bases short, with 14 bases between. The CDR3 runs 16 residues. Germline V lookup: CDR1 MNHEY, CDR2 SVGAGI. CDR3 residues: CASSYSGGKSDQPQHF. CDR3 bases: TGTGCCAGCAGTTACTCGGGAGGGAAGTCCGATCAGCCCCAGCATTTT.

This clonotype was recorded at least ten times. The chain combines TRBV5-1 with TRBJ2-2; 12 bases align to TRBD1. The germline gives CDR1 SGHRS, CDR2 YFSETQ. CDR3 length equals 16 residues. V gave up 3 bases and J gave up 6 bases; unmatched junction bases: 6. The chain's CDR3 is CASSWPGQGAPGELFF. The CDR3 DNA follows: TGCGCCAGCAGCTGGCCGGGACAGGGGGCTCCCGGGGAGCTGTTTTTT.

This clonotype was seen at least ten times. The V and J genes are TRBV6-2 or TRBV6-3 and TRBJ2-1; D is ambiguous. Germline-derived CDR1 and CDR2 are MNHEY and SVGEGT. CDR3 length equals 13 residues. The ends were cut back, 11 bases at V and 0 bases at J, with 11 bases in the middle. CDR3 nucleotides: TGTGCCTCCCAGGTGGGCTCCTACAATGAGCAGTTCTTC. As protein: CASQVGSYNEQFF.